This TCR beta chain was profiled in a study of vaccination effects on CD4 cells after COVID-19. Overall study context: Vaccination of participants consisted of two doses of either the BNT162b2 or mRNA-1273 vaccine.

Here immunoSEQ multiplex PCR was the method, and the copy in TCRdb shows in-frame clones only, minus some. In the table there are 30,000 to 40,000 clones, about four fifths of which are singletons. Following an approximately 10-day culture, CD4+ T cells were purified. Previously uninfected by SARS-CoV-2, the vaccine recipients also showed negative nucleocapsid antibodies. In regard to this clone: Its antigen is still unknown.

This CDR3 has 16 residues. V was pared by 5 bases and J by 1 base, with 17 bases between. Germline CDR1 KGHSH, CDR2 LQKENI. The sequence was collected from a human donor who received a COVID-19 vaccine. The rearrangement joins TRBV18 to TRBJ1-1; D uncertain. The source material was CD4+ T cells from PBMCs cultured without peptide, sampled before COVID-19 vaccination. The CDR3 protein is CASSSSWQRENTEAFF. In DNA, the CDR3 is TGTGCCAGCTCATCATCTTGGCAGAGAGAGAACACTGAAGCTTTCTTT.